The rows below give T cell receptor beta chains drawn from one sample of a study of cytomegalovirus exposure and HLA in healthy donors. This table comes from immunoSEQ multiplex PCR, and its TCRdb copy is limited to in-frame clones, with some not included. The repertoire holds 180,000 or so clones, 65% to 80% seen once, with 2.5% in the top ten. The sample taken for sequencing was PBMCs. Receptors were obtained from a woman in her twenties or thirties in good health and CMV-seropositive. CDR3s include the opening cysteine and the closing phenylalanine or tryptophan. Fields, in order: clone size, V gene, J gene, D gene, CDR3 DNA, CDR3 protein. A D gene is named only where the DNA matches it firmly. Where a row states a size, it is once, few, many or the class of an expanded clone; other rows omit it.

clone_size: few
v_call: TRBV6-6
j_call: TRBJ1-5
d_call: NA
cdr3_nt: TGTGCCAGCAGTTACGGGGGCCCAGGCAATCAGCCCCAGCATTTT
cdr3_aa: CASSYGGPGNQPQHF

clone_size: NA
v_call: TRBV4-2
j_call: TRBJ2-5
d_call: TRBD2
cdr3_nt: TGTGCCAGCAGCCAAGGCCTAGCGGGGCACAATTTCCAAGAGACCCAGTACTTC
cdr3_aa: CASSQGLAGHNFQETQYF

clone_size: NA
v_call: TRBV14
j_call: TRBJ1-2
d_call: TRBD1
cdr3_nt: TGTGCCAGCAGCAATCGAGACAGGGGGCGAGACGACTATGGCTACACCTTC
cdr3_aa: CASSNRDRGRDDYGYTF

clone_size: NA
v_call: TRBV19
j_call: TRBJ2-2
d_call: NA
cdr3_nt: TGTGCCAGTAGCATTATTAGCGCGGCCGGGGAGCTGTTTTTT
cdr3_aa: CASSIISAAGELFF

clone_size: NA
v_call: TRBV9
j_call: TRBJ2-7
d_call: NA
cdr3_nt: TGTGCCAGCAGCGTAGATGGCGGTCCCTCCTACGAGCAGTACTTC
cdr3_aa: CASSVDGGPSYEQYF

clone_size: few
v_call: TRBV5-4
j_call: TRBJ2-5
d_call: TRBD1
cdr3_nt: TGTGCCAGCAGCTTGGTAGGGGACAGGGAAGAGACCCAGTACTTC
cdr3_aa: CASSLVGDREETQYF

clone_size: NA
v_call: TRBV5-5
j_call: TRBJ1-6
d_call: TRBD1
cdr3_nt: TGTGCCAGCAGCTTGGGGCAGGGGGATTCACCCCTCCACTTT
cdr3_aa: CASSLGQGDSPLHF

clone_size: NA
v_call: TRBV4-1
j_call: TRBJ2-6
d_call: NA
cdr3_nt: TGCGCCAGCAGCGCATCGTCGACCTCTGGGGCCAACGGCCTGACTTTC
cdr3_aa: CASSASSTSGANGLTF

clone_size: few
v_call: TRBV29-1
j_call: TRBJ2-1
d_call: NA
cdr3_nt: TGCAGCGTTGTGAGGGCGAACAATGAGCAGTTCTTC
cdr3_aa: CSVVRANNEQFF

clone_size: NA
v_call: TRBV7-2
j_call: TRBJ1-2
d_call: NA
cdr3_nt: TGTGCCAGCAGCTCCGGACACTTCTCCTATGGCTACACCTTC
cdr3_aa: CASSSGHFSYGYTF

clone_size: NA
v_call: TRBV6-1
j_call: TRBJ2-4
d_call: TRBD2
cdr3_nt: TGTGCCAGCAGTGTGTCGTCTTTGACTAGCGGGGTGGGCAAAAACATTCAGTACTTC
cdr3_aa: CASSVSSLTSGVGKNIQYF

clone_size: NA
v_call: TRBV9
j_call: TRBJ1-2
d_call: NA
cdr3_nt: TGTGCCAGCAGCCCCCCGACGGGATCCGCCCATGGCTACACCTTC
cdr3_aa: CASSPPTGSAHGYTF

clone_size: few
v_call: TRBV6-5
j_call: TRBJ1-1
d_call: NA
cdr3_nt: TGTGCCAGCAGCACAGGCATGAACACTGAAGCTTTCTTT
cdr3_aa: CASSTGMNTEAFF

clone_size: NA
v_call: TRBV9
j_call: TRBJ2-2
d_call: TRBD1
cdr3_nt: TGTGCCAGCAGCCCCTCCGCAAGGGACAGCCGACCGAAGGTTGACACCGGGGAGCTGTTTTTT
cdr3_aa: CASSPSARDSRPKVDTGELFF

clone_size: few
v_call: TRBV15
j_call: TRBJ2-3
d_call: NA
cdr3_nt: TGTGCCACCAGCAGAGTAACAGATACGCAGTATTTT
cdr3_aa: CATSRVTDTQYF

clone_size: few
v_call: TRBV9
j_call: TRBJ1-6
d_call: TRBD1
cdr3_nt: TGTGCCAGCAGCGGGGCAGGGGGTTTCAGGTCACCCCTCCACTTT
cdr3_aa: CASSGAGGFRSPLHF

clone_size: NA
v_call: TRBV27
j_call: TRBJ1-2
d_call: NA
cdr3_nt: TGTGCCAGCAGTTCGTCGGCAGGATTCTATGGCTACACCTTC
cdr3_aa: CASSSSAGFYGYTF

clone_size: NA
v_call: TRBV11-2
j_call: TRBJ2-3
d_call: NA
cdr3_nt: TGTGCCAGCAGCTTAGCTGGCAGGGGCACAGATACGCAGTATTTT
cdr3_aa: CASSLAGRGTDTQYF

clone_size: NA
v_call: TRBV7-6
j_call: TRBJ2-3
d_call: TRBD1
cdr3_nt: TGTGCCAGCAGCACTCTGACAGGGCGCACAGATACGCAGTATTTT
cdr3_aa: CASSTLTGRTDTQYF

clone_size: NA
v_call: TRBV11-3
j_call: TRBJ2-5
d_call: TRBD1
cdr3_nt: TGTGCCAGCAGCTCAGGACAGGGGAGTTGGGAGACCCAGTACTTC
cdr3_aa: CASSSGQGSWETQYF

clone_size: NA
v_call: TRBV19
j_call: TRBJ1-1
d_call: NA
cdr3_nt: TGTGCCAGTAGTATAGGGGAGGGGCGCGGGTACACTGAAGCTTTCTTT
cdr3_aa: CASSIGEGRGYTEAFF

clone_size: NA
v_call: TRBV11-3
j_call: TRBJ2-5
d_call: NA
cdr3_nt: TGTGCCAGCAGCTTAGGTGGAGGGGGCGCGTATGAGACCCAGTACTTC
cdr3_aa: CASSLGGGGAYETQYF

clone_size: few
v_call: TRBV7-8
j_call: TRBJ1-4
d_call: NA
cdr3_nt: TGTGCCAGCAGCTTGGGTGACATCGGTAATGAAAAACTGTTTTTT
cdr3_aa: CASSLGDIGNEKLFF

clone_size: NA
v_call: TRBV28
j_call: TRBJ1-5
d_call: NA
cdr3_nt: TGTGCCAGCAGTTTTGGGCTCATAGGCAATCAGCCCCAGCATTTT
cdr3_aa: CASSFGLIGNQPQHF

clone_size: once
v_call: TRBV11-3
j_call: TRBJ2-7
d_call: NA
cdr3_nt: TGTGCCAGCAGCTCAACTCGTTCCTCGTCCCGGGACACAACCTACGAGCAGTACTTC
cdr3_aa: CASSSTRSSSRDTTYEQYF

clone_size: once
v_call: TRBV4-1
j_call: TRBJ2-7
d_call: NA
cdr3_nt: TGCGCCAGCAGCCAAGAGGCCGCCGGGGAGAACTACGAGCAGTACTTC
cdr3_aa: CASSQEAAGENYEQYF

clone_size: NA
v_call: TRBV19
j_call: TRBJ1-5
d_call: TRBD1
cdr3_nt: TGTGCCAGTAGTATTGACAGGGAAAATCAGCCCCAGCATTTT
cdr3_aa: CASSIDRENQPQHF

clone_size: NA
v_call: TRBV18
j_call: TRBJ2-3
d_call: NA
cdr3_nt: TGTGCCAGCTCACCTGCGGGACAGCCCACAGATACGCAGTATTTT
cdr3_aa: CASSPAGQPTDTQYF

clone_size: NA
v_call: TRBV7-9
j_call: TRBJ2-7
d_call: TRBD1
cdr3_nt: TGTGCCAGCAGCTTCCCGGGACAGGGGAGCGACGAGCAGTACTTC
cdr3_aa: CASSFPGQGSDEQYF

clone_size: NA
v_call: TRBV7-2
j_call: TRBJ2-7
d_call: TRBD1
cdr3_nt: TGTGCCAGCAGCAGATGGACAGGGGGCAACTACGAGCAGTACTTC
cdr3_aa: CASSRWTGGNYEQYF

clone_size: NA
v_call: TRBV27
j_call: TRBJ1-6
d_call: NA
cdr3_nt: TGTGCCAGCAGTCCCCCGAGCTCCTATAATTCACCCCTCCACTTT
cdr3_aa: CASSPPSSYNSPLHF

clone_size: NA
v_call: TRBV5-5
j_call: TRBJ2-2
d_call: TRBD1
cdr3_nt: TGTGCCAGCAGAGCCGGGACAGGGGGAACCGGGGAGCTGTTTTTT
cdr3_aa: CASRAGTGGTGELFF

clone_size: NA
v_call: TRBV4-3
j_call: TRBJ2-2
d_call: TRBD1
cdr3_nt: TGCGCCAGCAGCCGGACAGGGGCCACGAACACCGGGGAGCTGTTTTTT
cdr3_aa: CASSRTGATNTGELFF

clone_size: NA
v_call: TRBV7-2
j_call: TRBJ2-7
d_call: TRBD2
cdr3_nt: TGTGCCAGCAGCTCTGGACTAGCGGGGGGTTACGAGCAGTACTTC
cdr3_aa: CASSSGLAGGYEQYF

clone_size: NA
v_call: TRBV12-5
j_call: TRBJ1-2
d_call: TRBD1
cdr3_nt: TGTGCTAGTGGTTTGATCACCGGGACAGGGATCACCTATGGCTACACCTTC
cdr3_aa: CASGLITGTGITYGYTF

clone_size: NA
v_call: TRBV5-1
j_call: TRBJ1-5
d_call: TRBD1
cdr3_nt: TGCGCCAGCAGCGACGGGACAGGGTCCCGGCCCCAGCATTTT
cdr3_aa: CASSDGTGSRPQHF

clone_size: NA
v_call: TRBV9
j_call: TRBJ1-5
d_call: NA
cdr3_nt: TGTGCCAGCAGCGCCTCAGGGGCCCCCAATGGCCAGCCCCAGCATTTT
cdr3_aa: CASSASGAPNGQPQHF

clone_size: NA
v_call: TRBV12-5
j_call: TRBJ1-1
d_call: NA
cdr3_nt: TGTGCTAGTGGTTTCACGACCAAAATCGAGGGGGTATCCACTGAAGCTTTCTTT
cdr3_aa: CASGFTTKIEGVSTEAFF

clone_size: NA
v_call: TRBV2
j_call: TRBJ2-3
d_call: NA
cdr3_nt: TGTGCCAGCAGTCGCAGGGGCCAACGGACAGATACGCAGTATTTT
cdr3_aa: CASSRRGQRTDTQYF

clone_size: NA
v_call: TRBV4-1
j_call: TRBJ1-1
d_call: NA
cdr3_nt: TGCGCCAGCAGCCCATACAGGGAGAACACTGAAGCTTTCTTT
cdr3_aa: CASSPYRENTEAFF

clone_size: once
v_call: TRBV11-2
j_call: TRBJ2-3
d_call: TRBD2
cdr3_nt: TGTGCCAGCTCTGAAGCGGGGGGGGCCACAGATACGCAGTATTTT
cdr3_aa: CASSEAGGATDTQYF

clone_size: NA
v_call: TRBV6-5
j_call: TRBJ2-2
d_call: NA
cdr3_nt: TGTGCCAGCAGTTACTGGGCAGGGAACACCGGGGAGCTGTTTTTT
cdr3_aa: CASSYWAGNTGELFF

clone_size: NA
v_call: TRBV28
j_call: TRBJ2-3
d_call: TRBD2
cdr3_nt: TGTGCCAGCAGTCCACTAGCGGGGGCCCCCACAGATACGCAGTATTTT
cdr3_aa: CASSPLAGAPTDTQYF

clone_size: NA
v_call: TRBV9
j_call: TRBJ2-7
d_call: TRBD1
cdr3_nt: TGTGCCAGCAGCGTAGGGGACAGGGTCCACGAGCAGTACTTC
cdr3_aa: CASSVGDRVHEQYF

clone_size: NA
v_call: TRBV29-1
j_call: TRBJ2-7
d_call: TRBD1
cdr3_nt: TGCAGCGTTGAAGATCGGGACAGAAGCTCCTACGAGCAGTACTTC
cdr3_aa: CSVEDRDRSSYEQYF

clone_size: NA
v_call: TRBV7-9
j_call: TRBJ1-2
d_call: TRBD1
cdr3_nt: TGTGCCAGCAGCCAGGGGGGCAGCCCCCAGAACTATGGCTACACCTTC
cdr3_aa: CASSQGGSPQNYGYTF

clone_size: NA
v_call: TRBV27
j_call: TRBJ2-1
d_call: NA
cdr3_nt: TGTGCCAGCAGTTCCCCTTTAGGGATAGCGAACAATGAGCAGTTCTTC
cdr3_aa: CASSSPLGIANNEQFF

clone_size: NA
v_call: TRBV18
j_call: TRBJ2-5
d_call: TRBD2
cdr3_nt: TGTGCCAGCTCACCCCTAGCGGGGGGCCAAGAGACCCAGTACTTC
cdr3_aa: CASSPLAGGQETQYF